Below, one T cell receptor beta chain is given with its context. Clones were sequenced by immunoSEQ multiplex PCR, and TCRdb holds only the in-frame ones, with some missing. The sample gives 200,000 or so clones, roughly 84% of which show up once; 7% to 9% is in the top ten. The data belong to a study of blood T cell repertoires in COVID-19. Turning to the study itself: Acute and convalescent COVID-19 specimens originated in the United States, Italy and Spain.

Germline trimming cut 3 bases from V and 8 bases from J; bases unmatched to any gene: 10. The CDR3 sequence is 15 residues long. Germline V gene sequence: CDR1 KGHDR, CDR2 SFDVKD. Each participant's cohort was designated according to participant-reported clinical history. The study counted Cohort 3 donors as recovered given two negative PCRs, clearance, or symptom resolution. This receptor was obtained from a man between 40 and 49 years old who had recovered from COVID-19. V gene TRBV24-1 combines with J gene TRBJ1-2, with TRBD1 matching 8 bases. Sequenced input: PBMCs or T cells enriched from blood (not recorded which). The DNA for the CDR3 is TGTGCCACCAGTGATCGGGCAGGGGGCGTGGGGGGCTACACCTTC. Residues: CATSDRAGGVGGYTF.